One T cell receptor beta chain is described in this entry. The target antigen is unknown. This record belongs to a study of cytomegalovirus exposure and HLA in healthy donors. Study-level results: Across donors, most TCRs were seen rarely, yet some public ones were widespread. Researchers reported in a later analysis that a missense DCLRE1C variant was tied to TCR beta V- and J-gene trimming.

PCR employed 60 Vbeta and 13 Jbeta primers. Using immunoSEQ multiplex PCR, the repertoire was profiled, and TCRdb retains in-frame clones only, with some absent. The sample comprises about 140,000 clones, 60% to 80% of which are singletons, and 1.5% to 2% rests with the top ten. The germline gives CDR1 MNHEY, CDR2 SVGAGI. V lost 7 bases, J lost 7 bases, and 16 bases lay in between. This CDR3 has 13 residues. Material for sequencing was PBMCs. The chain links TRBV6-5 to TRBJ1-2; a possible D gene is TRBD1 (6 bases). The clonotype originates from a woman aged 30 to 39 in good health and CMV-seronegative. The CDR3 reads CASNRGRGSGYTF. CDR3 DNA: TGTGCCAGCAATCGAGGCAGGGGCTCTGGCTACACCTTC.